This T cell receptor beta chain was obtained from a study of radiation and T cells in renal cell carcinoma. The time point was: blood 4 weeks post-SBRT, at nephrectomy. Stated treatment: 15 Gy SBRT to primary tumor, nephrectomy 4 weeks later. Serial blood draws occurred at baseline and 2 and 4 weeks post-SBRT. Trimming left V 4 bases short and J 3 bases short, with 10 bases between. Looked up from germline, CDR1 is MNHEY and CDR2 is SMNVEV (reference sequence). The CDR3 sequence is 14 residues long. Assay used: immunoSEQ multiplex PCR; TCRdb lists only in-frame clones, some missing. The table lists over 25,000 clones, roughly 80% of them singletons.

V usage is TRBV27 and J usage is TRBJ1-3; D is possibly TRBD1 (6 bases). This TCR came from a man in his fifties or sixties with renal cell carcinoma. Specimen: blood, collected from a patient whose treatment included radiotherapy and nephrectomy. The CDR3 reads CASSSRGFGNTIYF. CDR3 coding DNA: TGTGCCAGCAGTTCCAGGGGATTTGGAAACACCATATATTTT.